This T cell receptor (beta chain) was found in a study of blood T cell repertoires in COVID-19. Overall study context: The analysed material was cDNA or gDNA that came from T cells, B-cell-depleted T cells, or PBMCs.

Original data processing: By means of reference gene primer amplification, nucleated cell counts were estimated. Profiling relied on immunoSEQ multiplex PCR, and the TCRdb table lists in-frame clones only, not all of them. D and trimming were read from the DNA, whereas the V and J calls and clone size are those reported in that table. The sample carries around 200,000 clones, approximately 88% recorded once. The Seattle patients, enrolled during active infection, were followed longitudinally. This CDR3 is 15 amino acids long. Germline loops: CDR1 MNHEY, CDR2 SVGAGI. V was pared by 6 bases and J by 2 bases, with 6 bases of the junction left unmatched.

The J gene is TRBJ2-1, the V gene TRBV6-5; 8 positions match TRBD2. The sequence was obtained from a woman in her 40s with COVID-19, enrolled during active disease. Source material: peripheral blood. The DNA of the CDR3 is TGTGCCAGCAGCCCGACTAGCGTCGCCTACAATGAGCAGTTCTTC. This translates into CASSPTSVAYNEQFF.